The entry below gives a single TCR beta chain sequence along with its context. Its antigen is not yet known. The input lacks base qualities; no much larger clone sits a single base away. The data derive from a study of T cell responses to AZD1222 COVID-19 vaccine (dated by TCRdb to the early 2020s). In the study overall: A total of over 230 trial participants underwent TCR sequencing, of whom 200 to 220 received two doses of AZD1222 and about 25 received two doses of the MenACWY control vaccine. Trial participants were enrolled by age into 18-55, 56-69 and 70-plus year subgroups, with roughly 160, 29 and 62 TCR-sequenced participants respectively.

The CDR3 regions of human TCRbeta chains were analyzed by immunosequencing. Concerning the study's data processing: TCRs in the repertoires were compared against a reference library of SARS-CoV-2-specific TCRs that had been generated with the MIRA antigen-specificity platform. Breadth was defined as the fraction of unique TCRs that were SARS-CoV-2-associated, and depth was defined as the fraction of total T cells that were SARS-CoV-2-associated. Using the MIRA data, every spike-specific TCR was mapped to the spike region that the TCR reacted to and assigned to either a CD4 or a CD8 class. Log10-transformed breadth and depth values were compared by one-way ANOVA with Sidak's multiple comparisons tests. TCRdb obtained this table from immuneACCESS and retained in-frame rearrangements with V and J assigned. These tables miss some clones; where compared with another copy, unresolved V genes account for less than half of the shortfall, and the remainder is unexplained. V and J calls and clone size are those listed in that table; D and trimming were worked out from the DNA. The table for this sample lists 75,000 to 95,000 clones; roughly 89% of them were counted only once. Approximately 3% of the sample is in the top ten clones.

The time point label of this sample denotes: baseline before first vaccination. The intended sense of this specimen's treatment or condition label: meningococcal conjugate vaccine given as trial control. Vaccinee samples were obtained from the UK trials COV001 and COV002, which included a single-blind randomized controlled phase 2/3 trial of AZD1222 (ChAdOx1 nCoV-19) in healthy adults. Trial participant PBMC samples were collected at day 0 and day 28 after the second dose for TCRbeta chain sequencing. Trimmed from V: 4 bases; trimmed from J: 5 bases; junction bases lacking a gene match: 5. Its CDR3 holds 13 amino acids, cysteine through phenylalanine. The entry retains the CDR3 DNA only, 39 bases that are in frame from base 1. The germline V gene provides CDR1 SGHRS and CDR2 YFSETQ. General conclusions and limits of the study: After two AZD1222 doses, spike-specific TCR breadth and depth were significantly higher than at day 0 and than in MenACWY recipients. The 56-69-year group was small, and its depth increase did not reach significance, likely because of low power. Conclusions about previously exposed vaccinees are limited, since just a handful of AZD1222 recipients were seropositive for SARS-CoV-2 at baseline. Because no day 14 peak-response samples were available, the repertoires could be characterized only after the peak T cell response. Reportedly, close to half of the unique spike-specific TCRs recognized epitopes lying outside the regions that are mutated in the B.1.351 and B.1.1.7 variants. The whole spike protein was spanned by vaccine-associated CD4 TCRs, and dominant responses were seen in regions 160-218 and 743-854. Most participants were white British and females outnumbered males, and the authors suggested that clonal diversity may have been underestimated.

Specimen: peripheral blood, collected on day 0 of MenACWY control vaccination. The source of this sequence is an adult in good health. The chain employs TRBV5-1 and TRBJ1-1; the central 7 bases match TRBD1. CDR3 loop: CASSVGQTTEAFF. The sequenced DNA is TGCGCCAGCAGCGTGGGACAGACTACTGAAGCTTTCTTT.